This passage covers 32 T cell receptor beta chains from one sample sequenced in a study of blood T cell repertoires in COVID-19. Assay used: immunoSEQ multiplex PCR; TCRdb lists only in-frame clones, some missing. This table holds about 120,000 clones, around 87% found once. Sequencing was performed on peripheral blood. Receptor source: a woman aged 60-70 years with COVID-19, enrolled during active disease.

For the CDR3, the DNA is TGTGCCAGCAGCTTGGTTAATGGGGAGGGTCCCCTCCACTTT. It yields the protein CASSLVNGEGPLHF. The chain employs TRBV5-4 and TRBJ1-6; D unresolved. Germline V lookup: CDR1 SGHNT, CDR2 YYREEE (reference sequence). Trimming removed 0 bases from V and 13 bases from J, with 14 bases in between. This CDR3 region has 14 residues.

This chain links TRBV27 with TRBJ2-5, with D hard to call. CDR1 is MNHEY and CDR2 is SMNVEV in the germline V gene (reference sequence). Between the trimmed V and J ends, which lost 8 bases and 5 bases, there was a span of 12 bases. The CDR3 runs 12 residues. CDR3 DNA: TGTGCCAGCGGCCTCGCCAGGGAGACCCAGTACTTC. It specifies CASGLARETQYF.

The chain combines TRBV13 with TRBJ2-3; possibly TRBD2 for D (7 bases). V was cut by 5 bases and J by 5 bases, with 23 bases left in between. Germline lookup yields CDR1 PRHDT and CDR2 FYEKMQ (reference sequence). The CDR3 is made up of 17 amino acids. CDR3 sequence: CASSRRGGGTSRDTQYF. The DNA of the CDR3 is TGTGCCAGCAGCCGACGAGGGGGGGGGACATCCCGAGATACGCAGTATTTT.

The chain uses TRBV5-1 and TRBJ1-1; maybe TRBD1 (6 bases). Looked up from germline, CDR1 is SGHRS and CDR2 is YFSETQ. V was clipped by 4 bases and J by 0 bases, with 13 bases between them. The CDR3 length is 15 residues. The CDR3 is CASSHDGTLNTEAFF. The CDR3 bases are TGCGCCAGCAGCCATGACGGGACACTGAACACTGAAGCTTTCTTT.

This chain links TRBV6-5 with TRBJ1-5; possibly TRBD1 for D (5 bases). The CDR3 spans 14 residues. From germline, CDR1 is MNHEY and CDR2 SVGAGI. Trimming shortened V by 6 bases and J by 4 bases, and 13 bases separated the two germline ends. The CDR3 coding sequence is TGTGCCAGCAGGGGGGACGGGGGGAATCAGCCCCAGCATTTT. It codes for CASRGDGGNQPQHF.

The chain combines TRBV7-9 with TRBJ2-3; TRBD2 matches 11 bases. V lost 5 bases, J lost 2 bases, and 6 bases stayed unmatched. There are 16 residues in the CDR3. The V gene's germline CDR1 is SEHNR and CDR2 FQNEAQ (reference sequence). The CDR3 nucleotides read TGTGCCAGCAGCCCGATAGCGGGGGGGGTCACAGATACGCAGTATTTT. Its translation: CASSPIAGGVTDTQYF. Based on the CDR3 plus reference TRBV7-9 and TRBJ2-3, the full variable domain is DTGVSQNPRHKITKRGQNVTFRCDPISEHNRLYWYRQTLGQGPEFLTYFQNEAQLEKSRLLSDRFSAERPKGSFSTLEIQRTEQGDSAMYLCASSPIAGGVTDTQYFGPGTRLTVL.

V usage is TRBV5-6 and J usage is TRBJ2-2; D not certain. There are 12 residues in the CDR3. The ends were cut back, 2 bases at V and 5 bases at J, with 4 bases in the middle. The germline V gene encodes CDR1 SGHDT and CDR2 YYEEEE. The CDR3 is CASSFVTGELFF. CDR3 sequence (DNA): TGTGCCAGCAGCTTTGTAACCGGGGAGCTGTTTTTT.

The rearrangement uses TRBV4-3 and TRBJ1-4, with no clear D. Trimming pared 1 base from V and 7 bases from J, leaving 25 bases between. This CDR3 has 19 amino acids. Germline values: CDR1 LGHNA, CDR2 YSLEER. The CDR3: CASSQGVGSAGSRGEKLFF. The CDR3 coding sequence is TGCGCCAGCAGCCAAGGGGTGGGGTCAGCGGGGTCGCGGGGTGAAAAACTGTTTTTT.

V and J are TRBV9 and TRBJ2-7; TRBD1 might be the D (5 bases). Trimming cost V 4 bases and J 3 bases, with 8 bases left between them. The CDR3 is made up of 12 amino acids. Germline V CDR1 and CDR2: SGDLS, YYNGEE. The CDR3 is CASSRTSYEQYF. The CDR3 nucleotides read TGTGCCAGCAGCAGGACAAGCTACGAGCAGTACTTC.

This clone was detected only once. The rearrangement uses TRBV11-2 and TRBJ2-7; a possible D gene is TRBD1 (6 bases). Germline V gene data show CDR1 as SGHAT and CDR2 as FQNNGV. This CDR3 contains 15 residues. The V end lost 3 bases, the J end lost 0 bases, and 12 bases lay between the germline ends. The CDR3: CASSFGRGSSYEQYF. DNA for the CDR3: TGTGCCAGCAGCTTTGGTAGGGGGAGCTCCTACGAGCAGTACTTC.

This clone came up a few times. The rearrangement joins TRBV6-5 to TRBJ1-5; TRBD1 might be the D (6 bases). Germline V gene sequence: CDR1 MNHEY, CDR2 SVGAGI. The CDR3 totals 16 residues. V gave up 2 bases and J gave up 3 bases, with 14 bases separating them. CDR3 in amino acids: CASSYPGRGPNQPQHF. The CDR3 DNA reads TGTGCCAGCAGTTACCCCGGCAGGGGTCCCAATCAGCCCCAGCATTTT.

This chain connects TRBV19 to TRBJ2-5; D is unclear. There are 13 residues in the CDR3. Trimming removed 6 bases at V and 2 bases at J, with 10 bases between. Germline CDR1 is LNHDA and CDR2 is SQIVND (reference sequence). CDR3 in amino acids: CASSQIVQETQYF. The CDR3 DNA follows: TGTGCCAGTAGCCAGATCGTTCAAGAGACCCAGTACTTC. Together with reference TRBV19 and TRBJ2-5, the CDR3 gives the full variable domain: DGGITQSPKYLFRKEGQNVTLSCEQNLNHDAMYWYRQDPGQGLRLIYYSQIVNDFQKGDIAEGYSVSREKKESFPLTVTSAQKNPTAFYLCASSQIVQETQYFGPGTRLLVL.

This clone appeared once. The chain uses TRBV19 and TRBJ1-5; the match to TRBD1 covers 10 bases. Germline trimming cut 3 bases from V and 2 bases from J; bases unmatched to any gene: 7. The CDR3 loop spans 17 amino acids. CDR1 and CDR2 (germline): LNHDA, SQIVND (reference sequence). In DNA form, the CDR3 reads TGTGCCAGTAGTATTATCGTAGGGACAGGGGGCAATCAGCCCCAGCATTTT. This encodes CASSIIVGTGGNQPQHF.

The chain employs TRBV6-5 and TRBJ2-7, with 10 nucleotides matching TRBD1. The ends lost 2 bases at V and 1 base at J; junction bases unmatched: 2. The CDR3 runs 15 residues. From germline, CDR1 is MNHEY and CDR2 SVGAGI. This CDR3 reads CASSYGQGVSYEQYF. The CDR3 bases are TGTGCCAGCAGTTACGGACAGGGGGTTTCCTACGAGCAGTACTTC.

This rearrangement joins TRBV4-3 to TRBJ1-2, with D perhaps TRBD1 (5 bases). Trimming pared 0 bases from V and 4 bases from J, leaving 12 bases between. CDR1 and CDR2 from the germline V gene are LGHNA and YSLEER. The length of the CDR3 is 15 residues. CDR3 in amino acids: CASSQETDRGYGYTF. Here the CDR3 DNA reads TGCGCCAGCAGCCAAGAGACAGATCGCGGCTATGGCTACACCTTC.

V usage is TRBV19 and J usage is TRBJ1-5, with D possibly matching TRBD1 (5 bases). Germline V gene lookup returns CDR1 LNHDA and CDR2 SQIVND (reference sequence). V shed 6 bases and J shed 4 bases, with 19 bases lying between them. This CDR3 contains 16 residues. The CDR3 sequence: CASSLDPGQQNQPQHF. The CDR3 DNA reads as TGTGCCAGTAGCCTGGACCCCGGACAACAAAATCAGCCCCAGCATTTT.

The rearrangement uses TRBV9 and TRBJ2-2; no reliable D call. V lost 3 bases, J lost 1 base, and 7 bases lay in between. CDR1 is SGDLS, CDR2 YYNGEE, per germline. The CDR3 extends over 14 amino acids. Here the CDR3 reads CASSGHQNTGELFF. CDR3 in DNA: TGTGCCAGCAGCGGGCATCAGAACACCGGGGAGCTGTTTTTT.

The rearrangement uses TRBV12-5 and TRBJ1-5, with 9 positions matching TRBD1. The CDR3 is made up of 16 amino acids. V trimming: 2 bases; J trimming: 4 bases; junction bases outside the gene matches: 6. Looked up from germline, CDR1 is LGHNT and CDR2 is FRNRAP. CDR3 residues: CASGLIRDRVNQPQHF. The CDR3 coding sequence is TGTGCTAGTGGTTTGATCAGGGACAGGGTAAATCAGCCCCAGCATTTT.

This chain joins TRBV28 and TRBJ1-4, with 9 nucleotides matching TRBD1. CDR3 length: 15 residues. Germline trimming cut 1 base from V and 8 bases from J; bases unmatched to any gene: 5. Germline V lookup: CDR1 MDHEN, CDR2 SYDVKM. The CDR3 here is CASSLSGTGPEKLFF. CDR3 nucleotide sequence: TGTGCCAGCAGTTTATCCGGGACAGGGCCCGAAAAACTGTTTTTT.

This rearrangement joins TRBV10-3 to TRBJ1-2; no reliable D call. CDR1 is ENHRY, CDR2 SYGVKD, per germline. Trimming removed 7 bases from V and 4 bases from J, with 16 bases in between. The CDR3 covers 14 residues. CDR3 sequence (DNA): TGTGCCATCATTCCGGACCCTGGAGGCTATGGCTACACCTTC. Residues: CAIIPDPGGYGYTF.

This chain joins TRBV9 and TRBJ1-1; D is possibly TRBD1 (5 bases). The V end lost 0 bases, the J end lost 4 bases, and 10 bases lay between the germline ends. CDR3 length: 14 amino acids. CDR1 is SGDLS, CDR2 YYNGEE, per germline. CDR3 residues: CASSVDWGGTEAFF. CDR3 coding DNA: TGTGCCAGCAGCGTAGATTGGGGGGGCACTGAAGCTTTCTTT.

CDR3 loop: CAWARQGFHEQYF. The CDR3 nucleotides read TGTGCCTGGGCCAGACAGGGGTTCCACGAGCAGTACTTC. The rearrangement uses TRBV30 and TRBJ2-7, with 8 bases aligning to TRBD1. Germline V gene sequence: CDR1 GTSNPN, CDR2 SVGIG (reference sequence). The CDR3 consists of 13 residues. J gave up 5 bases and V 5 bases, and 8 bases lay outside the gene matches.

The chain carries TRBV6-1 and TRBJ1-4, with D possibly being TRBD1 (5 bases). Germline lookup yields CDR1 MNHNS and CDR2 SASEGT. With 2 bases removed from V and 8 bases from J, the gap between germline ends came to 12 bases. CDR3 length: 14 residues. The CDR3 is CASSESQGGEKLFF. The CDR3 DNA follows: TGTGCCAGCAGTGAAAGCCAGGGAGGGGAAAAACTGTTTTTT.

The rearrangement uses TRBV5-1 and TRBJ2-7, with 12 bases matching TRBD2. The V segment lost 3 bases and the J segment 0 bases; nucleotides outside the gene matches: 4. Germline V gene sequence: CDR1 SGHRS, CDR2 YFSETQ. The CDR3 is 16 residues long. For the CDR3, the DNA is TGCGCCAGCAGCTCGACTAGCGGGGGTCGCTCCTACGAGCAGTACTTC. Its protein is CASSSTSGGRSYEQYF.

This clone has a single count. The chain is built from TRBV6-2 or TRBV6-3 and TRBJ2-7, with D perhaps matching TRBD2 (7 bases). CDR3 length: 15 residues. Trimming took off 3 bases at V and 1 base at J, with 13 bases between the two ends. Germline lookup yields CDR1 MNHEY and CDR2 SVGEGT. CDR3 protein: CASSYRRGGSYEQYF. The CDR3 nucleotides read TGTGCCAGCAGTTATAGGAGGGGGGGTTCCTACGAGCAGTACTTC.

The chain recombines TRBV6-5 with TRBJ1-5; D unclear. Germline lookup yields CDR1 MNHEY and CDR2 SVGAGI. CDR3 length equals 12 residues. Trimming took off 8 bases at V and 2 bases at J, with 7 bases between the two ends. The CDR3 bases are TGTGCCAGCGTAGGAGGCAATCAGCCCCAGCATTTT. Its protein product is CASVGGNQPQHF.

The gene calls are TRBV7-2 and TRBJ1-2, with 7 nucleotides matching TRBD1. Germline CDR1 reads SGHTA; CDR2 reads FQGNSA. The CDR3 is 16 residues long. With V trimmed by 5 bases and J by 7 bases, 16 bases remained unmatched. The CDR3 loop is CASSPARGRDLFGYTF. The CDR3 DNA sequence: TGTGCCAGCAGCCCAGCGAGGGGGCGCGACCTTTTTGGCTACACCTTC.

The chain uses TRBV12-5 and TRBJ1-1; D gene ambiguous. The germline CDR1 and CDR2 sequences are LGHNT and FRNRAP. The CDR3 loop spans 12 amino acids. With 5 bases removed from V and 0 bases from J, the gap between germline ends came to 4 bases. Here the CDR3 reads CASGELNTEAFF. The CDR3, as DNA: TGTGCTAGTGGTGAGCTGAACACTGAAGCTTTCTTT.

The genes are TRBV19 and TRBJ1-2, with D tentatively TRBD1 (5 bases). Germline V CDR1 and CDR2: LNHDA, SQIVND (reference sequence). The CDR3 has 14 residues. Trimming stripped 3 bases from V and 10 bases from J, with 18 bases between. This chain's CDR3 is CASSIPATVHVYTF. As DNA, the CDR3 is TGTGCCAGTAGTATCCCAGCGACAGTCCATGTCTACACCTTC.

The J gene is TRBJ2-5, the V gene TRBV7-9, with D possibly being TRBD2 (6 bases). Germline CDR1 SEHNR, CDR2 FQNEAQ (reference sequence). CDR3 length: 14 residues. Trimming left V 5 bases short and J 2 bases short, with 12 bases between. DNA of the CDR3: TGTGCCAGCAGCAGCAGGGACTTTCAAGAGACCCAGTACTTC. Translation: CASSSRDFQETQYF.

The J gene is TRBJ1-4, the V gene TRBV9, with TRBD1 matching 9 bases. Germline trimming cut 1 base from V and 8 bases from J; bases unmatched to any gene: 6. The germline V gene has CDR1 SGDLS and CDR2 YYNGEE. The CDR3 contains 15 residues. CDR3: CASSVTGGGEEKLFF. The CDR3 nucleotides are TGTGCCAGCAGCGTAACAGGGGGCGGCGAGGAAAAACTGTTTTTT.

Remarks on this clone: This sample also contains other DNA sequences that code for the same CDR3. The chain carries TRBV3-1 (or the pseudogene TRBV3-2) and TRBJ2-1, with TRBD2 identical over 9 bases. The CDR3 is 15 residues long. CDR1 is LGHDT and CDR2 is YNNKEL in the germline V gene (reference sequence). The ends lost 4 bases at V and 3 bases at J; junction bases unmatched: 4. CDR3 sequence (DNA): TGTGCCAGCAGCCCCAGCGGGGGGCTCTACAATGAGCAGTTCTTC. Encoded protein: CASSPSGGLYNEQFF.